This T cell receptor beta chain was obtained from a study of T cell responses to AZD1222 COVID-19 vaccine. The overall study: Pooling of second doses given at about 4 or about 12 weeks was done. The study, taken as a whole, reports: The study sampled repertoires only after the peak T cell response. Most donors were white British, females outnumbered males, and clonal diversity was possibly underestimated.

A note on this clone: Its target is not known.

Generated by immunoSEQ multiplex PCR, the TCRdb table keeps only in-frame clones and is missing some. The data show some 49,000 clones, about 74% seen once. Trimming left V 3 bases short and J 2 bases short, with 14 bases between. This CDR3 spans 15 amino acids. CDR1 MDHEN and CDR2 SYDVKM come from the germline V gene. The receptor's source is an adult in good health. The sample was peripheral blood, taken on day 0 of AZD1222 vaccination. The J gene is TRBJ2-7, the V gene TRBV28; D remains unclear. The CDR3 bases are TGTGCCAGCAGTTTTTTCCAGGACGCGACCTACGAGCAGTACTTC. Its translation is CASSFFQDATYEQYF.